A single TCR beta chain is shown here with its context. Its antigen is not known. The data are from a study of T cell responses to AZD1222 COVID-19 vaccine. Study-wide findings and caveats: Baseline seropositivity characterized only six or seven AZD1222 recipients.

Trimming shortened V by 4 bases and J by 7 bases, and 16 bases separated the two germline ends. The CDR3 totals 15 residues. Germline CDR1 reads LNHDA; CDR2 reads SQIVND (reference sequence). This table comes from immunoSEQ multiplex PCR, and its TCRdb copy is limited to in-frame clones, with some not included. The table shows about 100,000 clones, with 80% to 95% occurring only once. The chain combines TRBV19 with TRBJ1-4; tentative D call: TRBD1 (6 bases). Sequenced here: peripheral blood, sampled on day 0 of AZD1222 vaccination. The sequence was obtained from an adult in good health. CDR3 sequence reads: CASSSADSSGEKLFF. In nucleotides, the CDR3 is TGTGCCAGTAGTAGCGCGGACAGCTCGGGTGAAAAACTGTTTTTT. Looking up the rest from reference TRBV19 and TRBJ1-4 gives the full variable domain: DGGITQSPKYLFRKEGQNVTLSCEQNLNHDAMYWYRQDPGQGLRLIYYSQIVNDFQKGDIAEGYSVSREKKESFPLTVTSAQKNPTAFYLCASSSADSSGEKLFFGSGTQLSVL.